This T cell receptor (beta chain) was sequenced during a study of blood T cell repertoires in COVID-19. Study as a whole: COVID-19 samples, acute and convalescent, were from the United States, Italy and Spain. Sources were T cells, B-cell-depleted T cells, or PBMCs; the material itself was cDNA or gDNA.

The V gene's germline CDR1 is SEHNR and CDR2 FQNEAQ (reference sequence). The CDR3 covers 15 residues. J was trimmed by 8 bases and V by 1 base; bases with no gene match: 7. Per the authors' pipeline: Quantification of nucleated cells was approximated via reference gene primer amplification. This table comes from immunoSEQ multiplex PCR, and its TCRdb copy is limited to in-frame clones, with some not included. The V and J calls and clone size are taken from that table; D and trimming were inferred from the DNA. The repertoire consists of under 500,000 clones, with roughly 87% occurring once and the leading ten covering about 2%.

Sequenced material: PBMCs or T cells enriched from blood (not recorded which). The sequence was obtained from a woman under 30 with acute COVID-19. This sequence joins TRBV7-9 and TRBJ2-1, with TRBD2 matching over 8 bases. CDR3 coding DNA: TGTGCCAGCAGCTTAGGGGCGGGTAGCGGGGATGAGCAGTTCTTC. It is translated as CASSLGAGSGDEQFF.